This is a list of T cell receptor beta chains from one sample in a study of blood T cell repertoires in COVID-19. Assay: immunoSEQ multiplex PCR; the TCRdb copy retains only in-frame clones and omits some. Of about 480,000 clones listed, roughly nine tenths were seen once; the top ten hold almost 2%. The specimen sequenced was PBMCs or T cells enriched from blood (not recorded which). The receptors derive from a woman aged 18-35 years with acute COVID-19. Each CDR3 is given without its conserved first and last residue. The order of the fields is CDR3 protein, J gene, V gene.

ATSRADGRGEKLF TRBJ1-4 TRBV15
ASSLPSGEETQY TRBJ2-5 TRBV13
ASYPRLAGGPYEQY TRBJ2-7 TRBV27
ASSTGQINSNQPQH TRBJ1-5 TRBV7-9
ASSAYAERTGELF TRBJ2-2 TRBV9
ASSPSLSRGMNTEAF TRBJ1-1 TRBV18
ASSPSPGTGSGGYT TRBJ1-2 TRBV7-9
ASSGGTSGSAAEQY TRBJ2-7 TRBV7-9
ASSVERTGSGANVLT TRBJ2-6 TRBV13
ASSGTSGQF TRBJ2-1 TRBV10-1
ASSETSGGFADTQY TRBJ2-3 TRBV7-2